The T cell receptor beta chain described here comes from a study of shared T cell receptors in the human thymus. TCRdb's copy holds only in-frame clones and misses some; the assay was immunoSEQ multiplex PCR. Of about 400,000 clones listed, 95% were seen once; the top ten hold roughly 0.021%. The CDR3 loop spans 15 amino acids. Germline V gene lookup returns CDR1 SGHRS and CDR2 YFSETQ. With 2 bases removed from V and 8 bases from J, the gap between germline ends came to 17 bases. The J gene is TRBJ2-1, the V gene TRBV5-1, with a possible D match to TRBD2 (5 bases). The specimen sequenced was thymocytes. The sequence was collected from a human donor. CDR3 residues: CASSFAADSVDEQFF. The CDR3 DNA sequence: TGCGCCAGCAGCTTTGCCGCGGACTCCGTCGATGAGCAGTTCTTC.